The 27 T cell receptor beta chains given below trace back to one sample, sequenced in a study of T cells in Graves' hyperthyroidism and ophthalmopathy. Template material for amplifying TCR beta CDR3 regions consisted of RNA transcripts. Using the HTBI primer set, a first-round RT-PCR was run on the TCR CDR3. MiXCR was run by TCRdb on the multiplex PCR reads, yielding one entry per CDR3 protein. The sample comprises approximately 710,000 distinct CDR3 sequences, 15% to 20% of which are singletons, and 15% to 19% rests with the top ten. The specimen was blood. The receptor set was obtained from a man aged 50 to 59 with Graves' hyperthyroidism.

The sample holds many counts of this clonotype. CDR3 protein: CASSSDRWNTEAFF. The CDR3 region has the DNA TGTGCCAGCAGTTCTGACAGGTGGAACACTGAAGCTTTCTTT. The rearrangement joins TRBV27 to TRBJ1-1; the D gene is possibly TRBD1 (6 bases). The germline V and J ends were trimmed by 4 bases and 1 base, with 10 bases remaining between them. Germline-derived CDR1 and CDR2 are MNHEY and SMNVEV (reference sequence). The CDR3 contains 14 residues.

In its sample, this clonotype was seen many times. This rearrangement joins TRBV19 to TRBJ1-1; TRBD1 is a possible D gene (6 bases). The CDR3 extends over 14 amino acids. CDR1 is LNHDA and CDR2 is SQIVND in the germline V gene (reference sequence). Trimming removed 7 bases from V and 0 bases from J, with 12 bases in between. The CDR3 bases are TGTGCCAGTACAAACAGGGCTATGAACACTGAAGCTTTCTTT. Translation gives CASTNRAMNTEAFF.

The chain links TRBV28 to TRBJ1-5; weak D call: TRBD1 (6 bases). Deletions cut 5 bases from V and 12 bases from J, with 20 bases between. CDR3 length equals 14 residues. Germline CDR1 and CDR2: MDHEN and SYDVKM. DNA for the CDR3: TGTGCCAGCAGTCCATCCGGACAGAGCAAGGTCCAGCATTTT. Translation: CASSPSGQSKVQHF. The whole variable domain, remainder taken from reference TRBV28 and TRBJ1-5, is DVKVTQSSRYLVKRTGEKVFLECVQDMDHENMFWYRQDPGLGLRLIYFSYDVKMKEKGDIPEGYSVSREKKERFSLILESASTNQTSMYLCASSPSGQSKVQHFGDGTRLSIL.

This clonotype was seen at least ten times. The V call is TRBV28, the J call TRBJ2-6; no clear D gene. This CDR3 comprises 16 residues. Per the germline V gene, CDR1 is MDHEN and CDR2 is SYDVKM. The V end was cut by 5 bases, the J end by 2 bases, with 13 bases between. CDR3: CASSPNPGTGANVLTF. The CDR3, as DNA: TGTGCCAGCAGTCCCAATCCGGGTACTGGGGCCAACGTCCTGACTTTC. Filled out from reference TRBV28 and TRBJ2-6, the complete variable domain reads DVKVTQSSRYLVKRTGEKVFLECVQDMDHENMFWYRQDPGLGLRLIYFSYDVKMKEKGDIPEGYSVSREKKERFSLILESASTNQTSMYLCASSPNPGTGANVLTFGAGSRLTVL.

The table lists this clonotype with many counts. This rearrangement joins TRBV12-3 or TRBV12-4 to TRBJ1-2, with D uncertain. The CDR3 is 12 residues long. V gave up 2 bases and J gave up 5 bases, with 6 bases separating them. CDR3 in DNA: TGTGCCAGCAGTTTATGGGAATATGGCTACACCTTC. Translation: CASSLWEYGYTF.

The chain is built from TRBV20-1 and TRBJ2-5; D is tentatively TRBD1 or TRBD2 (5 bases each). The CDR3 is 10 amino acids. Germline CDR1 reads DFQATT; CDR2 reads SNEGSKA (reference sequence). The V end lost 6 bases, the J end lost 4 bases, and 6 bases lay between the germline ends. For the CDR3, the DNA is TGCAGTGCGGGACGAGAGACCCAGTACTTC. It yields the protein CSAGRETQYF.

This clonotype occurred many times. The CDR3 sequence is CASSLVGGRTDTQYF. In nucleotides, the CDR3 is TGTGCCAGCAGCTTAGTAGGGGGACGCACAGATACGCAGTATTTT. The chain employs TRBV11-3 and TRBJ2-3; possible D gene TRBD1, 6 bases. The germline V gene has CDR1 SGHNT and CDR2 YENEEA. The CDR3 runs to 15 residues. V was shortened by 1 base and J by 1 base, with 9 bases between the two germline ends. Drawing the rest from reference TRBV11-3 and TRBJ2-3, the complete variable domain is EAGVVQSPRYKIIEKKQPVAFWCNPISGHNTLYWYLQNLGQGPELLIRYENEEAVDDSQLPKDRFSAERLKGVDSTLKIQPAELGDSAVYLCASSLVGGRTDTQYFGPGTRLTVL.

This clonotype is a singleton in its sample. A much more abundant neighbour one base away suggests this may be a read error. V and J are TRBV9 and TRBJ1-1; D unclear. CDR3 length equals 15 residues. Germline lookup yields CDR1 SGDLS and CDR2 YYNGEE. The CDR3 DNA reads TGTGCCAGCAGCGTAGCCCCAGGTCCGAACACTGAAGCTTTGTTT. Translating gives CASSVAPGPNTEALF.

The sample holds a few counts of this clonotype. The CDR3 nucleotides read TGTGCCATCAGTACCGGGACAGGGGGCAATCAGCCCCAGCATTTT. It codes for CAISTGTGGNQPQHF. V usage is TRBV10-3 and J usage is TRBJ1-5, with 10 bases fitting TRBD1. There are 15 residues in the CDR3. Germline CDR1 ENHRY, CDR2 SYGVKD. With 5 bases clipped from V and 2 bases from J, the junction kept 3 bases outside the gene matches.

The chain uses TRBV28 and TRBJ2-1, with D hard to call. The CDR3 length is 12 residues. The germline V gene encodes CDR1 MDHEN and CDR2 SYDVKM. Trimming took off 3 bases at V and 12 bases at J, with 12 bases between the two ends. The CDR3 region has the DNA TGTGCCAGCAGTTTTCTTTCTTCTGGGCAGTTCTTC. Amino acid sequence: CASSFLSSGQFF.

The J gene is TRBJ2-5, the V gene TRBV5-1; D is ambiguous. Germline-derived CDR1 and CDR2 are SGHRS and YFSETQ. Trimming removed 2 bases from V and 2 bases from J, with 13 bases in between. CDR3 length: 15 residues. The CDR3 loop is CASSFDRPGQETQYF. CDR3 nucleotides: TGCGCCAGCAGCTTTGACCGACCCGGGCAAGAGACCCAGTACTTC.

Ten or more counts support this clonotype. The rearrangement links TRBV11-2 to TRBJ1-2, with D hard to call. Per germline, CDR1 SGHAT and CDR2 FQNNGV. CDR3 length equals 15 residues. V was cut by 0 bases and J by 2 bases, with 10 bases left in between. CDR3 sequence (DNA): TGTGCCAGCAGCTTAGATCCCGGCGCGAACTATGGCTACACCTTC. The encoded protein is CASSLDPGANYGYTF.

This clonotype was seen more than once but under ten times. This sequence joins TRBV20-1 and TRBJ2-3, with TRBD2 matching over 7 bases. This CDR3 region has 15 residues. Germline V gene data show CDR1 as DFQATT and CDR2 as SNEGSKA (reference sequence). The junction had 8 bases not matched to a gene; V was cut back by 3 bases and J by 2 bases. CDR3 nucleotide sequence: TGCAGTGCTAGGTCAGCAGGGAGGGACACAGATACGCAGTATTTT. Translated: CSARSAGRDTDTQYF.

The genes are TRBV6-2 or TRBV6-3 and TRBJ1-3; D gene ambiguous. CDR3 length: 16 residues. Germline-derived CDR1 and CDR2 are MNHEY and SVGEGT. Trimming removed 5 bases from V and 0 bases from J, with 14 bases in between. The CDR3 DNA follows: TGTGCCAGCAGTGACGTACGACACCCCTCTGGAAACACCATATATTTT. It specifies CASSDVRHPSGNTIYF.

The chain has TRBV30 and TRBJ2-1, with D tentatively TRBD1 (7 bases). Trimming cost V 0 bases and J 9 bases, with 9 bases left between them. The CDR3 is 12 amino acids. The germline gives CDR1 GTSNPN, CDR2 SVGIG (reference sequence). Here the CDR3 DNA reads TGTGCCTGGAGTGTTCAGGGGGGTGAGCAGTTCTTC. Amino acid sequence: CAWSVQGGEQFF. Supplemented by reference TRBV30 and TRBJ2-1, the full variable domain reads SQTIHQWPATLVQPVGSPLSLECTVEGTSNPNLYWYRQAAGRGLQLLFYSVGIGQISSEVPQNLSASRPQDRQFILSSKKLLLSDSGFYLCAWSVQGGEQFFGPGTRLTVL.

This clonotype was seen many times. CDR3: CASRTGGWNQPQHF. The DNA of the CDR3 is TGTGCCAGCAGGACAGGGGGCTGGAATCAGCCCCAGCATTTT. This chain links TRBV12-3 or TRBV12-4 with TRBJ1-5, with 10 nucleotides matching TRBD1. J gave up 4 bases and V 6 bases, and 3 bases lay outside the gene matches. There are 14 residues in the CDR3.

This clonotype was seen repeatedly, ten times or more. The chain is built from TRBV6-1 and TRBJ1-3, with D perhaps matching TRBD1 (5 bases). The V end lost 3 bases, the J end lost 0 bases, and 12 bases lay between the germline ends. The CDR3 contains 16 residues. In germline, CDR1 is MNHNS, CDR2 SASEGT. The CDR3 is CASSEMTANSGNTIYF. The DNA of the CDR3 is TGTGCCAGCAGTGAGATGACAGCCAACTCTGGAAACACCATATATTTT.

The V call is TRBV27, the J call TRBJ2-4; D is perhaps TRBD1 or TRBD2 (6 bases each). This CDR3 comprises 17 residues. CDR1 MNHEY and CDR2 SMNVEV come from the germline V gene (reference sequence). V lost 5 bases, J lost 0 bases, and 17 bases lay in between. The CDR3 region is CASSTDSGGGAKNIQYF. The CDR3 DNA sequence: TGTGCCAGCAGTACGGACAGTGGGGGAGGAGCCAAAAACATTCAGTACTTC.

Ten or more counts support this clonotype. The chain uses TRBV6-1 and TRBJ1-1, with 7 bases that match TRBD1. This CDR3 spans 13 amino acids. Trimming removed 6 bases from V and 7 bases from J; junction bases left unmatched: 8. Germline CDR1 is MNHNS and CDR2 is SASEGT. The chain's CDR3 is CASRRLGQSEAFF. The CDR3 coding sequence is TGTGCCAGCAGACGTTTGGGACAGAGTGAAGCTTTCTTT.

The table lists this clonotype with many counts. DNA of the CDR3: TGTGCCAGCAGCACTACCCTCCCCTACGAGCAGTACTTC. Translation: CASSTTLPYEQYF. This rearrangement joins TRBV12-3 or TRBV12-4 to TRBJ2-7; D not resolved. V was trimmed by 6 bases and J by 2 bases, leaving 11 bases between them. CDR3 length equals 13 residues.

This sequence joins TRBV5-1 and TRBJ2-1; TRBD2 matches 10 bases. The CDR3 has 17 amino acids. The trim removed 3 bases at V and 0 bases at J, leaving 6 bases unmatched. In germline, CDR1 is SGHRS, CDR2 YFSETQ. The CDR3 region is CASSSGLAEISYNEQFF. The DNA for the CDR3 is TGCGCCAGCAGCTCTGGACTAGCGGAGATCTCCTACAATGAGCAGTTCTTC.

This clonotype was counted between two and nine times. The chain uses TRBV5-1 and TRBJ1-1; no reliable D call. The V and J ends lost 4 bases and 6 bases respectively, with 16 bases between them. CDR3 length: 14 residues. Germline values: CDR1 SGHRS, CDR2 YFSETQ. CDR3 nucleotide sequence: TGCGCCAGCAGCCTGAAATCTCGGGGATCTGAAGCTTTCTTT. Protein product: CASSLKSRGSEAFF.

This chain connects TRBV6-2 or TRBV6-3 to TRBJ2-7; 9 nucleotides line up with TRBD2. Per the germline V gene, CDR1 is MNHEY and CDR2 is SVGEGT. The CDR3 sequence is 14 residues long. The V segment lost 5 bases and the J segment 3 bases; nucleotides outside the gene matches: 5. The CDR3 coding sequence is TGTGCCAGCAGTCCGAGTAGCGGGGGCTACGAGCAGTACTTC. This encodes CASSPSSGGYEQYF.

This clonotype was observed at least ten times. V is TRBV19 and J is TRBJ2-3, with 8 bases lining up with TRBD2. This CDR3 spans 17 amino acids. Germline lookup yields CDR1 LNHDA and CDR2 SQIVND (reference sequence). The ends lost 5 bases at V and 1 base at J; junction bases unmatched: 11. For the CDR3, the DNA is TGTGCCAGTAGTCCAGCCGGGACTAGGCGCGGCACAGATACGCAGTATTTT. Amino acid sequence: CASSPAGTRRGTDTQYF.

This clonotype came up many times. The rearrangement links TRBV12-3 or TRBV12-4 to TRBJ2-4; TRBD1 matches at 9 bases. Trimming took 4 bases from V and 4 from J; bases not matched to a gene: 2. The CDR3 runs 14 residues. The CDR3 sequence: CASSSGQGKNIQYF. The DNA for the CDR3 is TGTGCCAGCAGTTCCGGACAGGGGAAAAACATTCAGTACTTC.

The rearrangement links TRBV12-3 or TRBV12-4 to TRBJ2-3; no definite D call. V was clipped by 4 bases and J by 2 bases, with 13 bases between them. The CDR3 runs 15 residues. In nucleotides, the CDR3 is TGTGCCAGCAGTTCCTCCACTGGGTTCACAGATACGCAGTATTTT. Translating gives CASSSSTGFTDTQYF.

This clonotype was observed many times. This chain connects TRBV7-9 to TRBJ1-1; no clear D gene. Trimming cost V 5 bases and J 2 bases, with 9 bases left between them. CDR1 is SEHNR and CDR2 is FQNEAQ in the germline V gene (reference sequence). The CDR3 extends over 13 amino acids. CDR3 coding DNA: TGTGCCAGCAGCGCCTCCAGAAACACTGAAGCTTTCTTT. Translating gives CASSASRNTEAFF.